The 20 T cell receptor beta chains in this list originate from one sample, sequenced in a study of T cell responses to AZD1222 COVID-19 vaccine. TCRdb's table, derived via immunoSEQ multiplex PCR, lists solely in-frame clones and lacks some. In the table there are 150,000 or so clones, 92% of which are singletons. This material consisted of peripheral blood, taken on day 0 of AZD1222 vaccination. Receptor source: an adult in good health.

This chain connects TRBV6-5 to TRBJ1-1; 7 bases agree with TRBD1. Germline lookup yields CDR1 MNHEY and CDR2 SVGAGI. This CDR3 region has 15 residues. The V gene end was trimmed by 2 bases and the J gene end by 7 bases; junction bases not matched to a gene: 10. CDR3 residues: CASSYSTRGSVEAFF. The CDR3 DNA follows: TGTGCCAGCAGTTACAGCACCAGGGGGAGCGTTGAAGCTTTCTTT.

This chain connects TRBV6-2 or TRBV6-3 to TRBJ2-7; D tentatively reads TRBD1 or TRBD2 (6 bases each). CDR1 MNHEY and CDR2 SVGEGT come from the germline V gene. The V end was cut by 4 bases, the J end by 0 bases, with 13 bases between. CDR3 length equals 15 residues. CDR3 region: CASSWVGGSSYEQYF. The CDR3 DNA follows: TGTGCCAGCAGTTGGGTAGGGGGGAGCTCCTACGAGCAGTACTTC.

The chain carries TRBV11-3 and TRBJ2-6; 8 nucleotides agree with TRBD2. The J segment lost 0 bases and the V segment lost 5 bases, leaving 6 bases of the junction unmatched. This CDR3 has 17 amino acids. Germline loops: CDR1 SGHNT, CDR2 YENEEA. Here the CDR3 reads CASSKSGGGSGANVLTF. The CDR3 nucleotides read TGTGCCAGCAGCAAAAGCGGGGGCGGCTCTGGGGCCAACGTCCTGACTTTC.

This clone has just a few counts. The J gene is TRBJ2-7, the V gene TRBV6-2 or TRBV6-3; no reliable D call. The V end was cut by 3 bases, the J end by 3 bases, with 15 bases between. Germline V gene sequence: CDR1 MNHEY, CDR2 SVGEGT. The CDR3 totals 15 residues. CDR3 residues: CASSYTRRADYEQYF. For the CDR3, the DNA is TGTGCCAGCAGTTATACGCGAAGGGCTGACTACGAGCAGTACTTC.

This clone was counted between two and nine times. The chain has TRBV19 and TRBJ2-2; D is ambiguous. The CDR3 is 14 amino acids. CDR1 LNHDA and CDR2 SQIVND come from the germline V gene (reference sequence). V lost 7 bases, J lost 1 base, and 10 bases lay in between. CDR3 coding DNA: TGTGCCAGTACGTACGGAATGAACACCGGGGAGCTGTTTTTT. The encoded protein is CASTYGMNTGELFF.

The rearrangement joins TRBV28 to TRBJ1-1, with 7 nucleotides matching TRBD1. Per the germline V gene, CDR1 is MDHEN and CDR2 is SYDVKM. The CDR3 totals 15 residues. Trimming took 5 bases from V and 5 from J; bases not matched to a gene: 11. CDR3 protein: CASSPLTGVETEAFF. The DNA of the CDR3 is TGTGCCAGCAGTCCCTTAACAGGGGTGGAAACTGAAGCTTTCTTT.

The V and J genes are TRBV30 and TRBJ2-4; the match to TRBD1 covers 10 bases. The CDR3 is made up of 14 amino acids. J lost 7 bases, V lost 5 bases, and 8 bases had no gene match. Germline values: CDR1 GTSNPN, CDR2 SVGIG (reference sequence). Written as DNA, the CDR3 is TGTGCCTGGTCCGGGACAGGGGATCGGAACATTCAGTACTTC. This sequence encodes CAWSGTGDRNIQYF. The full variable domain, its missing parts supplied by reference TRBV30 and TRBJ2-4, is SQTIHQWPATLVQPVGSPLSLECTVEGTSNPNLYWYRQAAGRGLQLLFYSVGIGQISSEVPQNLSASRPQDRQFILSSKKLLLSDSGFYLCAWSGTGDRNIQYFGAGTRLSVL.

This chain connects TRBV11-2 to TRBJ2-5; 10 bases match TRBD2. Germline lookup yields CDR1 SGHAT and CDR2 FQNNGV. This CDR3 region has 17 residues. After removal of 5 bases from V and 2 bases from J, the junction contained 11 bases not matched to a gene. For the CDR3, the DNA is TGTGCCAGCAGCGTCTGGGCTAGCGGGGGATCTCAAGAGACCCAGTACTTC. It specifies CASSVWASGGSQETQYF.

This chain uses TRBV6-5 with TRBJ2-2; D call uncertain. Per the germline V gene, CDR1 is MNHEY and CDR2 is SVGAGI. This CDR3 is 14 amino acids long. V was pared by 6 bases and J by 5 bases, with 13 bases between. The CDR3 nucleotides read TGTGCCAGCAGCCAATACATCGGAACCGGGGAGCTGTTTTTT. It translates to CASSQYIGTGELFF.

The chain joins TRBV10-3 to TRBJ1-6; D unresolved. The germline V gene encodes CDR1 ENHRY and CDR2 SYGVKD. Between the trimmed V and J ends, which lost 2 bases and 5 bases, there was a span of 1 base. This CDR3 is built from 12 residues. CDR3 sequence reads: CAISENNSPLHF. The CDR3 coding sequence is TGTGCCATCAGTGAGAATAATTCACCCCTCCACTTT.

The V and J genes are TRBV30 and TRBJ1-6; 10 nucleotides match TRBD1. V lost 8 bases and J lost 8; bases outside the gene matches: 6. The CDR3 has 13 residues. CDR1 GTSNPN and CDR2 SVGIG come from the germline V gene (reference sequence). CDR3 coding DNA: TGTGCCGGGAAGACAGGGGGCCATTCACCCCTCCACTTT. Protein sequence: CAGKTGGHSPLHF.

The rearrangement joins TRBV5-1 to TRBJ2-7; a weak D match, TRBD1 (5 bases). Germline CDR1 SGHRS, CDR2 YFSETQ. This CDR3 is 13 amino acids long. V lost 0 bases and J lost 6, with 10 bases in between. The CDR3 DNA reads as TGCGCCAGCAGCTTGGGTGGGGCCAGCGAGCAGTACTTC. This encodes CASSLGGASEQYF.

The chain couples TRBV6-5 to TRBJ2-3; tentatively, D is TRBD2 (5 bases). The CDR3 has 13 residues. Germline V gene sequence: CDR1 MNHEY, CDR2 SVGAGI. Trimming shortened V by 8 bases and J by 2 bases, and 11 bases separated the two germline ends. The CDR3 nucleotides are TGTGCCAGCTATCGGGGTCCCACAGATACGCAGTATTTT. Its translation: CASYRGPTDTQYF.

The J gene is TRBJ2-2, the V gene TRBV18; 8 positions match TRBD1. Trimming cost V 3 bases and J 1 base; bases outside gene matches: 1. The CDR3 length is 15 residues. CDR1 is KGHSH, CDR2 LQKENI, per germline. CDR3: CASSPGQGNTGELFF. CDR3 nucleotide sequence: TGTGCCAGCTCACCCGGACAGGGGAACACCGGGGAGCTGTTTTTT.

This chain uses TRBV5-1 with TRBJ1-3; D is unclear. The CDR3 length is 16 residues. Germline loops: CDR1 SGHRS, CDR2 YFSETQ. The ends were cut back, 4 bases at V and 0 bases at J, with 14 bases in the middle. The CDR3 region is CASSPNAAFSGNTIYF. CDR3 sequence (DNA): TGCGCCAGCAGCCCAAATGCAGCATTCTCTGGAAACACCATATATTTT.

This clone was seen once. The chain recombines TRBV6-5 with TRBJ2-7; D uncertain. This CDR3 is 14 amino acids long. Germline V gene lookup returns CDR1 MNHEY and CDR2 SVGAGI. V lost 2 bases and J 2 bases, leaving 10 bases between the germline ends. The CDR3 DNA reads TGTGCCAGCAGTTACACGAACCCACCCTACGAGCAGTACTTC. Residues: CASSYTNPPYEQYF.

The rearrangement joins TRBV7-2 to TRBJ2-3; 8 nucleotides align to TRBD1. CDR1 SGHTA and CDR2 FQGNSA come from the germline V gene. Trimming cost V 1 base and J 3 bases; bases outside gene matches: 9. This CDR3 contains 17 residues. The CDR3 nucleotides are TGTGCCAGCAGCTTAGTCCCTAGCAGGGGGCGTACAGATACGCAGTATTTT. Its translation is CASSLVPSRGRTDTQYF.

This sequence joins TRBV5-1 and TRBJ1-3; D perhaps matches TRBD1 (6 bases). The germline CDR1 and CDR2 sequences are SGHRS and YFSETQ. This CDR3 has 14 amino acids. V lost 4 bases, J lost 0 bases, and 8 bases lay in between. CDR3 sequence: CASSPDSSGNTIYF. The DNA for the CDR3 is TGCGCCAGCAGCCCGGACAGCTCTGGAAACACCATATATTTT.

The CDR3, as DNA: TGTGCCAGCAGTATTTGGGATAATGAAAAACTGTTTTTT. Translating gives CASSIWDNEKLFF. This sequence joins TRBV5-4 and TRBJ1-4; D not certain. The germline V and J ends were trimmed by 5 bases and 4 bases, with 9 bases remaining between them. Germline values: CDR1 SGHNT, CDR2 YYREEE (reference sequence). The CDR3 totals 13 residues.

The chain employs TRBV19 and TRBJ1-2; D not certain. Germline values: CDR1 LNHDA, CDR2 SQIVND (reference sequence). V was shortened by 3 bases and J by 4 bases, with 12 bases between the two germline ends. This CDR3 contains 14 residues. CDR3 nucleotides: TGTGCCAGTAGTATGCGCCTAAATCCCTATGGCTACACCTTC. This encodes CASSMRLNPYGYTF.